This TCR beta chain was documented in a study of T cell responses to AZD1222 COVID-19 vaccine. Sequencing used immunoSEQ multiplex PCR; TCRdb keeps in-frame clones, though not all of them. The table lists 150,000 or so clones, 92% of them singletons. The CDR3 has 19 residues. Unmatched junction bases numbered 25, after V lost 8 bases and J lost 4 bases. Germline CDR1 is SNHLY and CDR2 is FYNNEI. This clone was counted a single time. The source material was peripheral blood, sampled on day 0 of AZD1222 vaccination. This clonotype originated in an adult in good health. The rearrangement joins TRBV2 to TRBJ2-5; TRBD1 aligns across 7 bases. CDR3 nucleotides: TGTGCCAGCTACTACCCCCCGCCACAAGACAGGGTGGCGGGAGAGACCCAGTACTTC. It is translated as CASYYPPPQDRVAGETQYF.